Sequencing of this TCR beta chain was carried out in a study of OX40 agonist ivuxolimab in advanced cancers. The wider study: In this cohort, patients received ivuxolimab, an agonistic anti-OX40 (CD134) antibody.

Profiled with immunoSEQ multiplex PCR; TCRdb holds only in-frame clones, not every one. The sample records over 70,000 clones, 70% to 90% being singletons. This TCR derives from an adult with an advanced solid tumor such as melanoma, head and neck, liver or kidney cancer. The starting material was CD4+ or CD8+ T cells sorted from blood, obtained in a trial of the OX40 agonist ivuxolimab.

The CDR3 loop reads CASSRTGGGGEQYF. CDR3 bases: TGTGCCAGCAGCCGGACAGGGGGAGGGGGCGAGCAGTACTTC. The chain carries TRBV5-8 and TRBJ2-7; 10 bases are shared with TRBD1. V gave up 4 bases and J gave up 6 bases; unmatched junction bases: 7. Per the germline V gene, CDR1 is SGHTS and CDR2 is YDEGEE. This CDR3 contains 14 residues.